These 22 T cell receptor beta chains came from one sample sequenced in a study of T cell responses to AZD1222 COVID-19 vaccine. The method was immunoSEQ multiplex PCR; TCRdb's version includes in-frame clones alone and lacks a portion of them. The sample consists of roughly 200,000 clones, 85% to 95% of them appearing once. The specimen was peripheral blood, collected 28 days after the second dose of the MenACWY control vaccine. Receptor source: an adult who received the MenACWY meningococcal vaccine as a control.

This sequence joins TRBV10-3 and TRBJ2-1; 7 positions match TRBD2. This CDR3 is 15 amino acids long. Germline V gene data show CDR1 as ENHRY and CDR2 as SYGVKD. V dropped 4 bases and J dropped 2; count of bases not matched to a gene: 5. CDR3 nucleotides: TGTGCCATCAGTGCTTCTAGCGGAGCCTACAATGAGCAGTTCTTC. It is translated as CAISASSGAYNEQFF.

CDR3 bases: TGTGCCAGCAGCACTAGCGGGAGATACACAGATACGCAGTATTTT. As protein: CASSTSGRYTDTQYF. The chain joins TRBV7-6 to TRBJ2-3; 11 nucleotides align to TRBD2. The CDR3 spans 15 residues. Germline-derived CDR1 and CDR2 are SGHVS and FNYEAQ. V lost 5 bases, J lost 2 bases, and 3 bases stayed unmatched.

The chain is built from TRBV7-9 and TRBJ1-3, with D possibly being TRBD1 (5 bases). Trimming shortened V by 3 bases and J by 6 bases, and 9 bases separated the two germline ends. CDR1 is SEHNR, CDR2 FQNEAQ, per germline (reference sequence). This CDR3 region has 13 residues. The CDR3 DNA reads TGTGCCAGCAGCTTGCAGGGCACAAACACCATATATTTT. Amino acids: CASSLQGTNTIYF.

The genes are TRBV7-3 and TRBJ2-1; D may be TRBD2 (6 bases). From germline, CDR1 is SGHTA and CDR2 FQGTGA. The CDR3 runs 13 residues. Trimming removed 5 bases from V and 6 bases from J, with 11 bases in between. Here the CDR3 reads CASSPTSFNEQFF. The CDR3 nucleotides read TGTGCCAGCAGCCCTACTAGCTTCAATGAGCAGTTCTTC.

The rearrangement uses TRBV5-1 and TRBJ2-1, with 12 bases lining up with TRBD2. Losses at the gene ends were 4 bases for V and 4 bases for J; bases not matched to a gene: 15. Germline CDR1 SGHRS, CDR2 YFSETQ. The CDR3 is made up of 19 amino acids. CDR3 region: CASSPGLAGPPELYNEQFF. CDR3 coding DNA: TGCGCCAGCAGCCCGGGACTAGCGGGCCCACCGGAACTTTACAATGAGCAGTTCTTC.

This clone was observed a few times. This sequence joins TRBV10-1 and TRBJ1-6, with 9 bases fitting TRBD1. Germline assignment: CDR1 WNHNN and CDR2 SYGVQD (reference sequence). This CDR3 has 18 residues. The junction had 20 bases not matched to a gene; V was cut back by 7 bases and J by 10 bases. CDR3 residues: CASTLLRDRVGCRSPLHF. The CDR3 DNA follows: TGCGCCAGCACCCTATTACGGGACAGGGTAGGCTGTCGGTCACCCCTCCACTTT.

The J gene is TRBJ1-5, the V gene TRBV30, with D perhaps TRBD1 (6 bases). Between the trimmed V and J ends, which lost 7 bases and 2 bases, there was a span of 12 bases. This CDR3 is built from 13 residues. Germline-derived CDR1 and CDR2 are GTSNPN and SVGIG (reference sequence). The DNA of the CDR3 is TGTGCCTCCAATTCAGGGGGCAATCAGCCCCAGCATTTT. Amino acids: CASNSGGNQPQHF.

The chain employs TRBV5-1 and TRBJ2-7; D is unclear. Between the trimmed V and J ends, which lost 0 bases and 2 bases, there was a span of 6 bases. Per germline, CDR1 SGHRS and CDR2 YFSETQ. CDR3 length: 13 amino acids. The DNA for the CDR3 is TGCGCCAGCAGCTTGGCAGTAACCTACGAGCAGTACTTC. This translates into CASSLAVTYEQYF.

The chain combines TRBV15 with TRBJ2-7; D call uncertain. CDR1 LNHNV and CDR2 YYDKDF come from the germline V gene (reference sequence). V was shortened by 1 base and J by 2 bases, with 12 bases between the two germline ends. This CDR3 has 15 residues. CDR3 sequence reads: CATSRAKGSTYEQYF. CDR3 sequence (DNA): TGTGCCACCAGCAGAGCAAAAGGATCCACCTACGAGCAGTACTTC. The full variable domain, with the rest looked up from reference TRBV15 and TRBJ2-7, is DAMVIQNPRYQVTQFGKPVTLSCSQTLNHNVMYWYQQKSSQAPKLLFHYYDKDFNNEADTPDNFQSRRPNTSFCFLDIRSPGLGDTAMYLCATSRAKGSTYEQYFGPGTRLTVT.

The CDR3: CASSQEGSETEAFF. CDR3 DNA sequence: TGTGCCAGCAGCCAAGAAGGGTCCGAGACTGAAGCTTTCTTT. The chain is built from TRBV4-2 and TRBJ1-1, with D unresolved. Per germline, CDR1 LGHNA and CDR2 YNFKEQ. The CDR3 consists of 14 residues. Trimming removed 0 bases from V and 5 bases from J, with 10 bases in between.

The genes are TRBV6-6 and TRBJ1-5; 9 bases are shared with TRBD1. V was pared by 5 bases and J by 3 bases, with 14 bases of the junction left unmatched. CDR3 length equals 18 residues. Germline loops: CDR1 MNHNY, CDR2 SVGAGI (reference sequence). CDR3 sequence (DNA): TGTGCCAGCAGTCCAACCCGGACAGGGGCCATCTCCAATCAGCCCCAGCATTTT. This codes for CASSPTRTGAISNQPQHF.

This clone was found once. The J gene is TRBJ2-7, the V gene TRBV28; D may be TRBD2 (5 bases). The CDR3 is made up of 13 amino acids. V was shortened by 7 bases and J by 3 bases, with 13 bases between the two germline ends. The V gene's germline CDR1 is MDHEN and CDR2 SYDVKM. The CDR3, as DNA: TGTGCCAGCACCAATACGGCGGGCTACGAGCAGTACTTC. It yields the protein CASTNTAGYEQYF.

The chain combines TRBV7-9 with TRBJ2-1; 14 nucleotides agree with TRBD2. Germline V gene lookup returns CDR1 SEHNR and CDR2 FQNEAQ (reference sequence). V shed 0 bases and J 0 bases; nucleotides not matched to a gene: 1. This CDR3 is built from 18 residues. DNA for the CDR3: TGTGCCAGCAGCTTAGCCGGGACTAGCGGGGGCTCCTACAATGAGCAGTTCTTC. Translated, it gives CASSLAGTSGGSYNEQFF.

This clone was counted once. V and J are TRBV28 and TRBJ1-5; perhaps TRBD1 as D (5 bases). V was cut by 6 bases and J by 4 bases, with 16 bases left in between. CDR1 and CDR2 from the germline V gene are MDHEN and SYDVKM. This CDR3 has 15 residues. The CDR3 protein is CASRSGARRNQPQHF. The CDR3 bases are TGTGCCAGCAGATCCGGGGCCCGCCGAAATCAGCCCCAGCATTTT.

The V call is TRBV30, the J call TRBJ1-1, with D possibly TRBD1 on 5 matching bases. This CDR3 contains 12 residues. Deletions cut 4 bases from V and 1 base from J, with 7 bases between. CDR1 and CDR2 (germline): GTSNPN, SVGIG (reference sequence). The CDR3 region is CAWKGQNTEAFF. CDR3 sequence (DNA): TGTGCCTGGAAGGGGCAGAACACTGAAGCTTTCTTT.

In nucleotides, the CDR3 is TGTGCCAGCAGTCCACAGGGGGTTTCGAGAAATGAGCAGTTCTTC. As protein: CASSPQGVSRNEQFF. V usage is TRBV27 and J usage is TRBJ2-1, with 8 bases matching TRBD1. The CDR3 is 15 amino acids. V dropped 5 bases and J dropped 7; count of bases not matched to a gene: 10. Germline V gene data show CDR1 as MNHEY and CDR2 as SMNVEV (reference sequence).

The chain joins TRBV19 to TRBJ2-6, with a tentative D call TRBD1 (5 bases). Germline V gene data show CDR1 as LNHDA and CDR2 as SQIVND (reference sequence). CDR3 length: 15 amino acids. V was cut by 7 bases and J by 3 bases, with 13 bases left in between. Written as DNA, the CDR3 is TGTGCCAGTACCAACGAAAGGGGTGGGGCCAACGTCCTGACTTTC. Translation gives CASTNERGGANVLTF.

In its sample, this clone was seen once. V usage is TRBV15 and J usage is TRBJ1-5; D call uncertain. The germline CDR1 and CDR2 sequences are LNHNV and YYDKDF (reference sequence). The V and J ends lost 2 bases and 1 base respectively, with 18 bases between them. The CDR3 is made up of 18 amino acids. In nucleotides, the CDR3 is TGTGCCACCAGCAGAACAACCTACCAGAGAATGAGCAATCAGCCCCAGCATTTT. It specifies CATSRTTYQRMSNQPQHF. The entire variable domain, with the rest obtained from reference TRBV15 and TRBJ1-5, is as follows: DAMVIQNPRYQVTQFGKPVTLSCSQTLNHNVMYWYQQKSSQAPKLLFHYYDKDFNNEADTPDNFQSRRPNTSFCFLDIRSPGLGDTAMYLCATSRTTYQRMSNQPQHFGDGTRLSIL.

CDR3 amino acids: CASSKGQGLTGELFF. The CDR3 DNA follows: TGTGCCAGCAGTAAGGGACAGGGACTCACCGGGGAGCTGTTTTTT. V is TRBV14 and J is TRBJ2-2; 9 bases line up with TRBD1. Germline V gives CDR1 SGHDN, CDR2 FVKESK. The length of the CDR3 is 15 residues. J gave up 4 bases and V 6 bases, and 6 bases lay outside the gene matches. The whole variable domain, remainder taken from reference TRBV14 and TRBJ2-2, is EAGVTQFPSHSVIEKGQTVTLRCDPISGHDNLYWYRRVMGKEIKFLLHFVKESKQDESGMPNNRFLAERTGGTYSTLKVQPAELEDSGVYFCASSKGQGLTGELFFGEGSRLTVL.

The CDR3 DNA reads TGCAGCGTTGAAGACCCCGCAGGGGCCCAGCCCCAGCATTTT. It is translated as CSVEDPAGAQPQHF. V and J are TRBV29-1 and TRBJ1-5; D may be TRBD1 (6 bases). CDR1 and CDR2 from the germline V gene are SQVTM and ANQGSEA. The CDR3 is 14 amino acids. The ends were cut back, 0 bases at V and 7 bases at J, with 13 bases in the middle.

The chain carries TRBV5-4 and TRBJ2-7, with D possibly TRBD2 on 6 matching bases. This CDR3 spans 15 amino acids. The ends were cut back, 4 bases at V and 0 bases at J, with 14 bases in the middle. Germline V CDR1 and CDR2: SGHNT, YYREEE (reference sequence). The CDR3 loop is CASSERVDSSYEQYF. DNA for the CDR3: TGTGCCAGCAGCGAGCGGGTCGATTCCTCCTACGAGCAGTACTTC. Variable domain in full (rest from reference TRBV5-4 and TRBJ2-7): ETGVTQSPTHLIKTRGQQVTLRCSSQSGHNTVSWYQQALGQGPQFIFQYYREEENGRGNFPPRFSGLQFPNYSSELNVNALELDDSALYLCASSERVDSSYEQYFGPGTRLTVT.

The chain is built from TRBV12-5 and TRBJ1-1, with D possibly TRBD1 on 6 matching bases. V was trimmed by 6 bases and J by 5 bases, leaving 16 bases between them. Germline loops: CDR1 LGHNT, CDR2 FRNRAP. This CDR3 region has 14 residues. The CDR3: CASGLIQGRTEAFF. In DNA, the CDR3 is TGTGCTAGTGGGTTGATACAGGGAAGGACTGAAGCTTTCTTT. The full variable domain, rest sourced from reference TRBV12-5 and TRBJ1-1, is DARVTQTPRHKVTEMGQEVTMRCQPILGHNTVFWYRQTMMQGLELLAYFRNRAPLDDSGMPKDRFSAEMPDATLATLKIQPSEPRDSAVYFCASGLIQGRTEAFFGQGTRLTVV.